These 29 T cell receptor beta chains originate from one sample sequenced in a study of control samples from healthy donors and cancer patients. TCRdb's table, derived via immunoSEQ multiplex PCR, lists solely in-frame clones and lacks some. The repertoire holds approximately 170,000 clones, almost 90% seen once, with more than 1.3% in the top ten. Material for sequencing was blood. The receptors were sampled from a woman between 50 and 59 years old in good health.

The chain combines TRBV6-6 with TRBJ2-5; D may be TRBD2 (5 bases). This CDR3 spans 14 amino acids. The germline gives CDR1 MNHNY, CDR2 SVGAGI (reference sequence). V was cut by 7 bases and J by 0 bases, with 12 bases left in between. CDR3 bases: TGTGCCAGCAAAGGGAGACTCAACCAAGAGACCCAGTACTTC. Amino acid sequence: CASKGRLNQETQYF.

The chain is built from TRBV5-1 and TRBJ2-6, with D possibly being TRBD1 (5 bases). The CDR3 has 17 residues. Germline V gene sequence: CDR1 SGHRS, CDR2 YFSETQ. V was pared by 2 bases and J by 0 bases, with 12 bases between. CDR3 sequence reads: CASSFTTVYSGANVLTF. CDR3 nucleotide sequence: TGCGCCAGCAGCTTCACGACAGTTTACTCTGGGGCCAACGTCCTGACTTTC.

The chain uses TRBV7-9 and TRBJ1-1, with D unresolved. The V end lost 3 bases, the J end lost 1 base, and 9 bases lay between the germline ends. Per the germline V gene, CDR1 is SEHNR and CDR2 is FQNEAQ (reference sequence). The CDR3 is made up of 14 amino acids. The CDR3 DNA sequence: TGTGCCAGCAGCTTCCCACGGGGGAACACTGAAGCTTTCTTT. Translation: CASSFPRGNTEAFF.

CDR3 DNA: TGTGCCAGCAGCTTTATCCCCGGGGCCTACAATGAGCAGTTCTTC. Translation: CASSFIPGAYNEQFF. This chain joins TRBV7-2 and TRBJ2-1; D might be TRBD2 (5 bases). Between the trimmed V and J ends, which lost 3 bases and 2 bases, there was a span of 11 bases. CDR1 is SGHTA and CDR2 is FQGNSA in the germline V gene. CDR3 length equals 15 residues.

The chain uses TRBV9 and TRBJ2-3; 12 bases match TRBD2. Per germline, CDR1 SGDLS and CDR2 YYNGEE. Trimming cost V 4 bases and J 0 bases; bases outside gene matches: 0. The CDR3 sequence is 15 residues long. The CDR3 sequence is CASSLAGGSTDTQYF. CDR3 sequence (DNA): TGTGCCAGCAGCCTAGCGGGAGGGAGCACAGATACGCAGTATTTT. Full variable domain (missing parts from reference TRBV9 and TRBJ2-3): DSGVTQTPKHLITATGQRVTLRCSPRSGDLSVYWYQQSLDQGLQFLIQYYNGEERAKGNILERFSAQQFPDLHSELNLSSLELGDSALYFCASSLAGGSTDTQYFGPGTRLTVL.

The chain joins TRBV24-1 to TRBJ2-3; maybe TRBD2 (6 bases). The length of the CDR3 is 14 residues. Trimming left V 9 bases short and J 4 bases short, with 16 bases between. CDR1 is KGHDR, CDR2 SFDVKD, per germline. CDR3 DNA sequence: TGTGCCACCGGGGAGGTCAGGGACGCAGATACGCAGTATTTT. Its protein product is CATGEVRDADTQYF.

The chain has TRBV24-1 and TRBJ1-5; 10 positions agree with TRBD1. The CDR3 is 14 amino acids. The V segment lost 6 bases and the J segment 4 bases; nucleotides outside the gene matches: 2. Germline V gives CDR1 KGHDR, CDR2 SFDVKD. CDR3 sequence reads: CATSWGQGNQPQHF. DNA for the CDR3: TGTGCCACCAGTTGGGGACAGGGGAATCAGCCCCAGCATTTT.

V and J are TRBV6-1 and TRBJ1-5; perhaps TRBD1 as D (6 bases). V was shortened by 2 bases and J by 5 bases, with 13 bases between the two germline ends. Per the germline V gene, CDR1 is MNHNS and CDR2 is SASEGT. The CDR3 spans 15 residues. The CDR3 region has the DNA TGTGCCAGCAGTGAATTTGGACAGAGCGATCAGCCCCAGCATTTT. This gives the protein CASSEFGQSDQPQHF.

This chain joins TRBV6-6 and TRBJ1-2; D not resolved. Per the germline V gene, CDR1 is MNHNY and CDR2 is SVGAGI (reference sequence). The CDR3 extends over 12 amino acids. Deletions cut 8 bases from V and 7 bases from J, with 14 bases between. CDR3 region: CASLRPDAGYTF. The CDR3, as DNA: TGTGCCAGCCTCCGACCGGATGCTGGCTACACCTTC.

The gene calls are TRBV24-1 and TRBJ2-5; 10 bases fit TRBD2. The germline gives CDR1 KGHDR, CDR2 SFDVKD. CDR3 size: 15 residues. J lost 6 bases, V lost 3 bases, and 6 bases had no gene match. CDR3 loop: CATSDPRTSGKTQYF. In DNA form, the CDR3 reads TGTGCCACCAGTGATCCAAGGACTAGCGGAAAGACCCAGTACTTC.

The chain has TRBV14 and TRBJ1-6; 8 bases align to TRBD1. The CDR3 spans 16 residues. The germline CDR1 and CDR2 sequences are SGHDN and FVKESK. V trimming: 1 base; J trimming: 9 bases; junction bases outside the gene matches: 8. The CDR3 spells CASSQGAGGRGSPLHF. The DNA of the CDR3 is TGTGCCAGCAGCCAAGGGGCAGGGGGCCGGGGTTCACCCCTCCACTTT.

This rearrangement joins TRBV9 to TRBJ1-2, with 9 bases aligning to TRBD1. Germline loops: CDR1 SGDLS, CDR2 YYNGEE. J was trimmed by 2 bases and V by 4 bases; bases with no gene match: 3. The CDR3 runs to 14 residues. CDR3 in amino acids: CASSPGQGNYGYTF. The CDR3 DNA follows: TGTGCCAGCAGCCCAGGACAGGGGAACTATGGCTACACCTTC.

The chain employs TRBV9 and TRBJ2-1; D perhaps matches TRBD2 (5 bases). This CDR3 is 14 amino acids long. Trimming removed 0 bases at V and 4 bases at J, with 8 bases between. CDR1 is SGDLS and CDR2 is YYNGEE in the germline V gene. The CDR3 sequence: CASSVEGRYNEQFF. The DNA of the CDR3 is TGTGCCAGCAGCGTAGAAGGGAGATACAATGAGCAGTTCTTC.

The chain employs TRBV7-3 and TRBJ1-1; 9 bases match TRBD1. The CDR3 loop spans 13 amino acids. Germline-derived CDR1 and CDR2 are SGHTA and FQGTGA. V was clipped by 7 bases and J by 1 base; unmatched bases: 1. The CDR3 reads CASMGQGNTEAFF. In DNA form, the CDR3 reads TGTGCCAGCATGGGACAGGGGAACACTGAAGCTTTCTTT.

The CDR3 nucleotides are TGTGCCATCAGACGGGACTCCCTCTCCTACGAGCAGTACTTC. Its protein product is CAIRRDSLSYEQYF. The chain employs TRBV10-3 and TRBJ2-7; maybe TRBD2 (6 bases). Trimming took 6 bases from V and 0 from J, leaving 12 bases between them. CDR3 length equals 14 residues. CDR1 is ENHRY, CDR2 SYGVKD, per germline.

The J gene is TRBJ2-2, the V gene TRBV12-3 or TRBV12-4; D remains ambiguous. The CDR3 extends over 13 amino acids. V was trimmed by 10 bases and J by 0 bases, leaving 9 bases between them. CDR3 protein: CANDLSNTGELFF. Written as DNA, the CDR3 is TGTGCCAACGACCTTTCGAACACCGGGGAGCTGTTTTTT.

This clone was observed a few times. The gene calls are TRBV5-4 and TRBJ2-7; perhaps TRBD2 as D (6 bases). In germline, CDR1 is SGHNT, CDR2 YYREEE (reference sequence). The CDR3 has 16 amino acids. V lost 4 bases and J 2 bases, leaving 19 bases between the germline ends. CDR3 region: CASSRGVAGDPYEQYF. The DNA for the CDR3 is TGTGCCAGCAGCCGCGGGGTTGCGGGCGACCCCTACGAGCAGTACTTC.

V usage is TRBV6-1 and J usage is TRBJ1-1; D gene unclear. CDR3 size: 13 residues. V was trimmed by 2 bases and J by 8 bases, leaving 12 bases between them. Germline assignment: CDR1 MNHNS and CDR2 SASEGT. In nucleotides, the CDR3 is TGTGCCAGCAGTGAAACCTATCTTGGGGAAGCTTTCTTT. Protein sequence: CASSETYLGEAFF.

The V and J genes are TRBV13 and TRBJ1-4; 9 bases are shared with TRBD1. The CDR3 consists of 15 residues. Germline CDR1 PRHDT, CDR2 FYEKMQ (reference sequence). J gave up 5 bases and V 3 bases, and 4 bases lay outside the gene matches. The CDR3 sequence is CASSFSDRGNEKLFF. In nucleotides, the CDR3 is TGTGCCAGCAGCTTTTCCGACAGGGGGAATGAAAAACTGTTTTTT.

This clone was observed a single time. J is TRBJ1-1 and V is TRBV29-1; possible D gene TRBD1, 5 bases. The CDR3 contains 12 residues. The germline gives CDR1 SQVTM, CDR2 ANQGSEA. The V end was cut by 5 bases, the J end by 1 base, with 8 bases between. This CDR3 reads CSVRTSNTEAFF. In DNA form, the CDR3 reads TGCAGCGTTCGGACATCGAACACTGAAGCTTTCTTT.

The CDR3 DNA sequence: TGTGCCAGTAGTTTTCTCCAGCTTTTAAATATGAACACTGAAGCTTTCTTT. This encodes CASSFLQLLNMNTEAFF. The chain joins TRBV19 to TRBJ1-1; no firm D call. The CDR3 is 17 residues long. V lost 5 bases, J lost 0 bases, and 19 bases lay in between. Germline CDR1 LNHDA, CDR2 SQIVND (reference sequence).

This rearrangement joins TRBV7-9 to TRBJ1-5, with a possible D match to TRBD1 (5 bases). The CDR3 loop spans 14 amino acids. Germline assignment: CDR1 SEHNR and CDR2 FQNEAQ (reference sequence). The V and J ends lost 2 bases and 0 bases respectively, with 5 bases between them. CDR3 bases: TGTGCCAGCAGCTTAAGGGGTAGCAATCAGCCCCAGCATTTT. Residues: CASSLRGSNQPQHF.

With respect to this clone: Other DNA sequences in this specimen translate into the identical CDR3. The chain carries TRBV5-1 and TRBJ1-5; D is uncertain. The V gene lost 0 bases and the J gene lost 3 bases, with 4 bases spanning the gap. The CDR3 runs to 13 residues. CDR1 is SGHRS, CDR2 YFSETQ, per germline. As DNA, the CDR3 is TGCGCCAGCAGCTTGGGAGCCAATCAGCCCCAGCATTTT. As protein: CASSLGANQPQHF.

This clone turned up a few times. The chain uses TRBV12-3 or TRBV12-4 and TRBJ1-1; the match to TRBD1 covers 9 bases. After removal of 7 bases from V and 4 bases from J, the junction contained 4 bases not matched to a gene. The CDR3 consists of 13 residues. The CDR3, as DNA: TGTGCCAGCACTACAGGGGGCTTCACTGAAGCTTTCTTT. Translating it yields CASTTGGFTEAFF.

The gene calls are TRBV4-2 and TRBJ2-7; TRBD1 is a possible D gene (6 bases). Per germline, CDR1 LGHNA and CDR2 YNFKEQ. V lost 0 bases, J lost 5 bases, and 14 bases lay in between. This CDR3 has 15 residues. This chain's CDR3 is CASSQDLHRADEQYF. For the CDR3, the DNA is TGTGCCAGCAGCCAAGATTTACACAGGGCCGACGAGCAGTACTTC.

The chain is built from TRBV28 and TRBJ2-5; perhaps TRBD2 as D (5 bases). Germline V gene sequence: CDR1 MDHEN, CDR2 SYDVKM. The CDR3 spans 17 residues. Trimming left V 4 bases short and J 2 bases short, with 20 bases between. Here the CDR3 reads CASSSPIRGQNQETQYF. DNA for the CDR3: TGTGCCAGCAGTTCCCCCATCCGAGGGCAGAATCAAGAGACCCAGTACTTC.

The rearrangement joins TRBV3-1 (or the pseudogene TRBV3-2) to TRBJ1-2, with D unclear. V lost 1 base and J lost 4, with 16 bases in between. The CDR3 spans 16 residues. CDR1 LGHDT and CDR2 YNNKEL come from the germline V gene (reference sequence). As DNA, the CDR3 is TGTGCCAGCAGCCAAGGGGAAGGGCCTGTGGGCTATGGCTACACCTTC. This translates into CASSQGEGPVGYGYTF.

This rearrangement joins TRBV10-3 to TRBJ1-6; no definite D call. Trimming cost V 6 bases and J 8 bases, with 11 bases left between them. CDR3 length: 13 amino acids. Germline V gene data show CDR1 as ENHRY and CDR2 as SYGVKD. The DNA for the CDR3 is TGTGCCATCAGCGCACAGAAAGATTCACCCCTCCACTTT. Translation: CAISAQKDSPLHF.

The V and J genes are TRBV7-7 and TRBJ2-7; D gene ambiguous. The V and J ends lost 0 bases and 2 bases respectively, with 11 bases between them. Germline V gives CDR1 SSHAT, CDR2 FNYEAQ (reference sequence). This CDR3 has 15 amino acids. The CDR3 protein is CASSLAESGAYEQYF. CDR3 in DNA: TGTGCCAGCAGCTTAGCTGAATCGGGCGCCTACGAGCAGTACTTC.